The T cell receptor (beta chain) under discussion was sequenced for a study of shared clonotypes between healthy human individuals. Sorted subsets were amplified in replicate PCRs using 200 ng DNA, tens of thousands of T cell genomes. Profiled with immunoSEQ multiplex PCR; TCRdb holds only in-frame clones, not every one. The sample comprises millions of clones, over 85% of which are singletons, and more than 0.1% rests with the top ten. Germline assignment: CDR1 SNHLY and CDR2 FYNNEI. This CDR3 comprises 14 residues. Trimming removed 6 bases at V and 4 bases at J, with 13 bases between. The sequence derives from a man aged 18 to 29 in good health. The chain links TRBV2 to TRBJ1-5; TRBD1 might be the D (5 bases). The sequenced sample consisted of naive CD4+ T cells sorted from blood. Subset denoted: CD45RA+ positively selected. The chain's CDR3 is CASSTGTGNQPQHF. CDR3 nucleotides: TGTGCCAGCAGCACCGGGACGGGAAATCAGCCCCAGCATTTT.